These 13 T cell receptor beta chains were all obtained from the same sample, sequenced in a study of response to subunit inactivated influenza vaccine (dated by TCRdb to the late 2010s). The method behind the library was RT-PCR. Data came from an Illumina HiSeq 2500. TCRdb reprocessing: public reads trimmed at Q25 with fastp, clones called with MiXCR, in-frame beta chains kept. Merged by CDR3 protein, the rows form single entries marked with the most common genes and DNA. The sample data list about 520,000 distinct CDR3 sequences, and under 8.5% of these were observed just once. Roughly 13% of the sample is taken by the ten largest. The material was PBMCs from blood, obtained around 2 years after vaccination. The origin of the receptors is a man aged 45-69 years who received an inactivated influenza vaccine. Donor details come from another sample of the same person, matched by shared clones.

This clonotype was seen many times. The CDR3, as DNA: TGTGCCAGCAGTTACGGGACTAGCGGGAGAGCCGGGGAGCTGTTTTTT. The encoded protein is CASSYGTSGRAGELFF. The V gene is TRBV6-5, the J gene TRBJ2-2, with 14 bases that match TRBD2. The V and J ends lost 2 bases and 6 bases, in that order; junction bases with no gene match: 2. This CDR3 comprises 16 residues. The germline V gene has CDR1 MNHEY and CDR2 SVGAGI.

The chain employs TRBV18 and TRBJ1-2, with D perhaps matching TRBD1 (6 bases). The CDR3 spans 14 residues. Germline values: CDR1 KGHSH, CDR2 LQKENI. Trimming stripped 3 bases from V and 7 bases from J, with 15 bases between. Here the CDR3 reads CASSPQQQGGGYTF. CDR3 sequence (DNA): TGTGCCAGCTCACCCCAACAACAGGGAGGTGGCTACACCTTC.

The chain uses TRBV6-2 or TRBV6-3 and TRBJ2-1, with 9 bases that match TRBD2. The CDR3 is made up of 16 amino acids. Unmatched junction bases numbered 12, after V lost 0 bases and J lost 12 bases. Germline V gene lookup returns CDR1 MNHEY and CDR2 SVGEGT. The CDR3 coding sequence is TGTGCCAGCAGTTACTCTAGGCTAGCGGGGAATGAGGGGCAGTTCTTC. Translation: CASSYSRLAGNEGQFF.

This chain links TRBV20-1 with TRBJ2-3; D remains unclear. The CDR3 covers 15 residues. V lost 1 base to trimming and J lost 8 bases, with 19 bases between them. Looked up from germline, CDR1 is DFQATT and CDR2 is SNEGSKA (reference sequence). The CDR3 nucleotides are TGCAGTGCTAGAGGGGCCATAATCACAGATAGTACGCAGTATTTT. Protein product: CSARGAIITDSTQYF.

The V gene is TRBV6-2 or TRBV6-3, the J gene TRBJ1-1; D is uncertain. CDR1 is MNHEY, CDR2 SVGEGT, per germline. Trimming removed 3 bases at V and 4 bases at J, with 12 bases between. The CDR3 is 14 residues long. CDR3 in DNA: TGTGCCAGCAGTTATTGGGCTTCGGCCACTGAAGCTTTCTTT. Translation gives CASSYWASATEAFF.

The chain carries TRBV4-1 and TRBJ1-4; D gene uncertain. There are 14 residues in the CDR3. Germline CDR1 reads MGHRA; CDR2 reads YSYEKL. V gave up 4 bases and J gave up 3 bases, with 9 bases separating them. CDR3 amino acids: CASSPPRANEKLFF. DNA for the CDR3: TGCGCCAGCAGCCCCCCTCGGGCTAATGAAAAACTGTTTTTT.

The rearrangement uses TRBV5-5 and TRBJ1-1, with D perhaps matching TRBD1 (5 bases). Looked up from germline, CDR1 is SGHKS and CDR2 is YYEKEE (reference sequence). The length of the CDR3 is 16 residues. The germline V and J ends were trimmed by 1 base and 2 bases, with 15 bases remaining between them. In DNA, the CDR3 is TGTGCCAGCAGCTTGATATGGCAGGGCCCTAACACTGAAGCTTTCTTT. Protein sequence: CASSLIWQGPNTEAFF.

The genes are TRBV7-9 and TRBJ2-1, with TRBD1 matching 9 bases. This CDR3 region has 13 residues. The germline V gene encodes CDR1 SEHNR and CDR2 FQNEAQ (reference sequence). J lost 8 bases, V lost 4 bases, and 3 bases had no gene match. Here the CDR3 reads CASSYTGGYEQFF. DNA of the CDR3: TGTGCCAGCAGCTACACAGGGGGCTATGAGCAGTTCTTC.

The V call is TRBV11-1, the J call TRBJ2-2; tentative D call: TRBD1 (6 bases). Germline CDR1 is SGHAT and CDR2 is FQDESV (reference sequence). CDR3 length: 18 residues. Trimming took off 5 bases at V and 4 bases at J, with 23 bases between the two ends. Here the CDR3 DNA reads TGTGCCAGCAGCGGTCAGGGGACGAATAGGGCCGGCACCGGGGAGCTGTTTTTT. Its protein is CASSGQGTNRAGTGELFF.

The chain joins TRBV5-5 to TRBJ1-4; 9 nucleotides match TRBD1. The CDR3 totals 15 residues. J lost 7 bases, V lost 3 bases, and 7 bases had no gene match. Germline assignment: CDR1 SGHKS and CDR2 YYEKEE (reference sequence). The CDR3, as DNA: TGTGCCAGCAGCTCCACCCCGACAGGGGGTGAAAAACTGTTTTTT. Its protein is CASSSTPTGGEKLFF.

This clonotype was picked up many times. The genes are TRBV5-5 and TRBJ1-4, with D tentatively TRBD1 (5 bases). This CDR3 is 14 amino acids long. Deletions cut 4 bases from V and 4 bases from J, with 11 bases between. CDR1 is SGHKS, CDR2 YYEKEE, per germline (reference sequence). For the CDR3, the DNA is TGTGCCAGCAGCCGGGGCAGGGATAATGAAAAACTGTTTTTT. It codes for CASSRGRDNEKLFF.

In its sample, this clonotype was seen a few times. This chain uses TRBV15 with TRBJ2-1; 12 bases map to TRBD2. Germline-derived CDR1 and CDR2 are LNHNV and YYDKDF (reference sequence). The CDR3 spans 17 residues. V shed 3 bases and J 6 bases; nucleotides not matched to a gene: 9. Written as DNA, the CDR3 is TGTGCCACCAGCAGTGGCCTGACTAGCGGGAGTCTCAATGAGCAGTTCTTC. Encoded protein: CATSSGLTSGSLNEQFF.

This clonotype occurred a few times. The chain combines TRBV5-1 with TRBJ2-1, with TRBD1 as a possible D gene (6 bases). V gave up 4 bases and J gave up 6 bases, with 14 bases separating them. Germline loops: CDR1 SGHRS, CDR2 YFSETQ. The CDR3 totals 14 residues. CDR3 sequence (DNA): TGCGCCAGCAGCGAACAGGGATCGGTCAATGAGCAGTTCTTC. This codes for CASSEQGSVNEQFF.